These 8 T cell receptor beta chains share one sample of origin, sequenced in a study of OX40 agonist ivuxolimab in advanced cancers. Some clones are missing from TCRdb's copy, which holds only in-frame ones; the method was immunoSEQ multiplex PCR. The table has 90,000 to 100,000 clones, 75% to 90% seen once. The sample in question was CD4+ or CD8+ T cells sorted from blood, obtained in a trial of the OX40 agonist ivuxolimab. The origin of the receptors is an adult with an advanced solid tumor such as melanoma, head and neck, liver or kidney cancer.

The rearrangement links TRBV7-9 to TRBJ2-1, with TRBD1 matching 12 bases. The V gene's germline CDR1 is SEHNR and CDR2 FQNEAQ (reference sequence). CDR3 length: 15 amino acids. Germline trimming cut 3 bases from V and 8 bases from J; bases unmatched to any gene: 5. The CDR3: CASSLGQGAFDEQFF. The CDR3 coding sequence is TGTGCCAGCAGCTTGGGACAGGGGGCGTTCGATGAGCAGTTCTTC.

The chain uses TRBV9 and TRBJ1-5; D call uncertain. The CDR3 covers 17 residues. V was pared by 0 bases and J by 2 bases, with 15 bases between. Per germline, CDR1 SGDLS and CDR2 YYNGEE. The CDR3 region is CASSVAGGIEGNQPQHF. The DNA of the CDR3 is TGTGCCAGCAGCGTAGCGGGCGGGATTGAGGGCAATCAGCCCCAGCATTTT.

The chain joins TRBV30 to TRBJ2-3, with D possibly TRBD2 on 6 matching bases. Looked up from germline, CDR1 is GTSNPN and CDR2 is SVGIG (reference sequence). V was cut by 1 base and J by 3 bases, with 11 bases left in between. The CDR3 consists of 14 residues. CDR3 DNA sequence: TGTGCCTGGAGTGCCGGACTAACTACAGATACGCAGTATTTT. This gives the protein CAWSAGLTTDTQYF.

This sequence joins TRBV27 and TRBJ2-2, with 11 bases matching TRBD2. V shed 5 bases and J 6 bases; nucleotides not matched to a gene: 5. CDR1 MNHEY and CDR2 SMNVEV come from the germline V gene (reference sequence). The CDR3 contains 15 residues. The CDR3 loop reads CASSPLAGGPGELFF. The CDR3 nucleotides read TGTGCCAGCAGTCCCCTAGCGGGAGGCCCCGGGGAGCTGTTTTTT.

V and J are TRBV7-2 and TRBJ1-5; no clear D. The CDR3 runs 13 residues. V gave up 1 base and J gave up 7 bases, with 8 bases separating them. Germline V gene sequence: CDR1 SGHTA, CDR2 FQGNSA. CDR3 amino acids: CASSLDGSQPQHF. The CDR3 DNA follows: TGTGCCAGCAGCTTAGACGGATCCCAGCCCCAGCATTTT. The full variable domain, completed using reference TRBV7-2 and TRBJ1-5, is GAGVSQSPSNKVTEKGKDVELRCDPISGHTALYWYRQSLGQGLEFLIYFQGNSAPDKSGLPSDRFSAERTGGSVSTLTIQRTQQEDSAVYLCASSLDGSQPQHFGDGTRLSIL.

CDR3 bases: TGTGCCAGCAGCCTGGGCCAGGGAGAGACCGGGGAGCTGTTTTTT. The encoded protein is CASSLGQGETGELFF. The V call is TRBV7-9, the J call TRBJ2-2; D possibly uses TRBD1 or TRBD2 (5 bases each). The CDR3 sequence is 15 residues long. Trimming shortened V by 5 bases and J by 5 bases, and 15 bases separated the two germline ends. Germline CDR1 is SEHNR and CDR2 is FQNEAQ (reference sequence).

The V call is TRBV19, the J call TRBJ2-2; 7 nucleotides match TRBD2. J gave up 1 base and V 11 bases, and 4 bases lay outside the gene matches. The CDR3 spans 13 residues. CDR1 and CDR2 (germline): LNHDA, SQIVND (reference sequence). The CDR3 spells CAGREGNTGELFF. The CDR3 nucleotides are TGTGCCGGCAGGGAGGGGAACACCGGGGAGCTGTTTTTT.

The genes are TRBV28 and TRBJ1-1, with a tentative D call TRBD1 (5 bases). V was trimmed by 10 bases and J by 4 bases, leaving 13 bases between them. The germline CDR1 and CDR2 sequences are MDHEN and SYDVKM. This CDR3 comprises 12 residues. The CDR3 DNA follows: TGTGCCACTTCGGAGGGGACCACTGAAGCTTTCTTT. Translation gives CATSEGTTEAFF.